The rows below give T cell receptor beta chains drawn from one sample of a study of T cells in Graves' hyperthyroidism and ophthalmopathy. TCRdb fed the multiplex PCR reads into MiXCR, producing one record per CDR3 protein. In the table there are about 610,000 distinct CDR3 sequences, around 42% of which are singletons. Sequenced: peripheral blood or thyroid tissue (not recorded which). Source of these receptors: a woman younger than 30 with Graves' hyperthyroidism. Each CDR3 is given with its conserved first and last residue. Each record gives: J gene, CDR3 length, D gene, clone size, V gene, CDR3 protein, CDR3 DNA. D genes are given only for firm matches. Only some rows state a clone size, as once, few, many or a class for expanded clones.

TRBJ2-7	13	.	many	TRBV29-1	CSVPARGQREQYF	TGCAGCGTTCCCGCCCGGGGCCAACGGGAGCAGTACTTC
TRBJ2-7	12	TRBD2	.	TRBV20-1	CSAKTGGYEQYF	TGCAGTGCTAAGACGGGAGGCTACGAGCAGTACTTC
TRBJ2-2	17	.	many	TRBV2	CASSEADKMTNTGELFF	TGTGCCAGCAGTGAAGCCGACAAGATGACGAACACCGGGGAGCTGTTTTTT
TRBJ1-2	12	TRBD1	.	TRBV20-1	CSASESGGGYTF	TGCAGTGCTAGTGAGTCAGGGGGGGGCTACACCTTC
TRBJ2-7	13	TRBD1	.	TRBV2	CASKQGQGYEQYF	TGTGCCAGCAAACAGGGACAGGGCTACGAGCAGTACTTC
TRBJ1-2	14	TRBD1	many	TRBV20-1	CSATGTVSFYGYTF	TGCAGTGCTACGGGGACAGTTTCCTTCTATGGCTACACCTTC
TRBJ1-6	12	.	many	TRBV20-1	CSAEGSGSPLHF	TGCAGTGCTGAGGGGAGCGGTTCACCCCTCCACTTT
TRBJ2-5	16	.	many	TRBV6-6	CASSYSIGAALETQYF	TGTGCCAGCAGTTACTCGATCGGAGCGGCACTAGAGACCCAGTACTTC
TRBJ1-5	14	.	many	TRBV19	CASSSRRGNQPQHF	TGTGCCAGTAGTAGCCGGAGGGGCAATCAGCCCCAGCATTTT
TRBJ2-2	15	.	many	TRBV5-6	CASSLDPGVGGELFF	TGTGCCAGCAGCTTGGACCCGGGGGTCGGCGGGGAGCTGTTTTTT
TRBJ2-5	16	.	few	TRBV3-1	CASSQERGRREETQYF	TGTGCCAGCAGCCAAGAGAGGGGCAGAAGGGAAGAGACCCAGTACTTC
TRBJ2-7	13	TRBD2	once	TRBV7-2	CASSHGAGDEQYF	TGTGCCAGCAGCCATGGAGCGGGAGACGAGCAGTACTTC
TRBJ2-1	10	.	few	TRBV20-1	CSARQEGQFF	TGCAGTGCTAGGCAGGAAGGGCAGTTCTTC
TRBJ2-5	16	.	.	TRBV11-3	CASSLGRGTTIETQYF	TGTGCCAGCAGCTTAGGCAGGGGAACTACGATAGAGACCCAGTACTTC
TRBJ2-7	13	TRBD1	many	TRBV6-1	CASMNRGLYEQYF	TGTGCCAGCATGAACAGGGGGCTGTACGAGCAGTACTTC
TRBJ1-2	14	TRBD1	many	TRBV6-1	CASRAGTGGIGYTF	TGTGCCAGCAGGGCCGGGACAGGGGGCATCGGCTACACCTTC
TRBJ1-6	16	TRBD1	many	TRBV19	CATTGRDRGRGSPLHF	TGTGCCACCACCGGCCGAGACAGGGGGCGCGGATCACCCCTCCACTTT
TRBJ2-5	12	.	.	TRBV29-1	CSVDGGDETQYF	TGCAGCGTTGACGGGGGAGATGAGACCCAGTACTTC
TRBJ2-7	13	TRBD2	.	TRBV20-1	CSARASGSYEQYF	TGCAGTGCTAGGGCTAGCGGGTCCTACGAGCAGTACTTC
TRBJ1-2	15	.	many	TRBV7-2	CASSLAERTIYGYTF	TGTGCCAGCAGCTTAGCGGAGAGGACGATCTATGGCTACACCTTC
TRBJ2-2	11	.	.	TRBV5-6	CASRGPEELFF	TGTGCCAGCAGGGGGCCGGAGGAGCTGTTTTTT
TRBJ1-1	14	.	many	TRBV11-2	CASSFRLQNTEAFF	TGTGCCAGCAGCTTCAGGCTACAGAACACTGAAGCTTTCTTT
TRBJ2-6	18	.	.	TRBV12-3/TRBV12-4	CAGSLSLGRNSGANVLTF	TGTGCCGGCAGTTTATCTTTGGGACGCAACTCTGGGGCCAACGTCCTGACTTTC
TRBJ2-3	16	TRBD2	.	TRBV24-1	CATSVSSAGGADTQYF	TGTGCCACCAGCGTAAGTTCCGCGGGAGGGGCAGATACGCAGTATTTT
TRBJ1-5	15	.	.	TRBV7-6	CASSGGVGASQPQHF	TGTGCCAGCAGCGGAGGGGTGGGGGCCTCTCAGCCCCAGCATTTT
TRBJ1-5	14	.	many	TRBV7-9	CASSFPGPDQPQHF	TGTGCCAGCAGCTTCCCAGGGCCGGATCAGCCCCAGCATTTT
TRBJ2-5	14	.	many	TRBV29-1	CSVEEPRLGETQYF	TGCAGCGTTGAAGAGCCGCGATTAGGGGAGACCCAGTACTTC
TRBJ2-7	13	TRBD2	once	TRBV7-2	CARWLAGAYEQYF	TGTGCTAGGTGGCTAGCGGGAGCCTACGAGCAGTACTTC
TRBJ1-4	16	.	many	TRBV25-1	CASSGSQFPNLEKLFF	TGTGCCAGCAGTGGCTCACAGTTCCCAAACCTCGAAAAACTGTTTTTT
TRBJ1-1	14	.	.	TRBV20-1	CSAREPTGNTEAFF	TGCAGTGCTAGAGAGCCTACAGGGAACACTGAAGCTTTCTTT
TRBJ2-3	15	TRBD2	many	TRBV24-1	CATSDLTGGGDTQYF	TGTGCCACCAGTGATTTAACGGGAGGGGGAGATACGCAGTATTTT
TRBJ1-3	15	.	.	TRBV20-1	CSARPGQDFGNTIYF	TGCAGTGCTAGACCCGGTCAGGACTTTGGAAACACCATATATTTT
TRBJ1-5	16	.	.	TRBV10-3	CAITRELAGGDQPQHF	TGTGCCATCACCCGCGAACTAGCGGGGGGGGATCAGCCCCAGCATTTT
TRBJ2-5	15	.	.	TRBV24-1	CATSEGAESKTTQYF	TGTGCCACCAGTGAGGGGGCAGAATCCAAGACGACCCAGTACTTC
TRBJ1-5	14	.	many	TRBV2	CASSGRWDNQPQHF	TGTGCCAGCAGCGGACGGTGGGACAATCAGCCCCAGCATTTT
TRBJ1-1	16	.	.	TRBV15	CATSSESGPRNTEAFF	TGTGCCACCAGCAGTGAATCGGGCCCGAGGAACACTGAAGCTTTCTTT
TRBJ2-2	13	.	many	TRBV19	CASSMVFTGELFF	TGTGCCAGTAGTATGGTTTTCACCGGGGAGCTGTTTTTT
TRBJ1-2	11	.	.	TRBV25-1	CASHEGPGYTF	TGTGCCAGCCATGAGGGGCCTGGCTACACCTTC
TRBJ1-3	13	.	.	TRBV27	CASRAGRGNTIYF	TGTGCCAGCAGGGCGGGCCGTGGAAACACCATATATTTT
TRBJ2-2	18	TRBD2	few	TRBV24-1	CATSDSGLAGPSTGELFF	TGTGCCACCAGTGATTCCGGACTAGCGGGCCCTTCCACCGGGGAGCTGTTTTTT
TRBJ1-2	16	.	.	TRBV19	CASSIVFGALIDGYTF	TGTGCCAGTAGTATAGTCTTCGGCGCTTTGATCGATGGCTACACCTTC
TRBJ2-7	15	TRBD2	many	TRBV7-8	CASSRLAGSSYEQYF	TGTGCCAGCAGCCGACTAGCGGGCAGCTCCTACGAGCAGTACTTC
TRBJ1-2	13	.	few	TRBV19	CASSKGSNYGYTF	TGTGCCAGTAGTAAGGGTTCTAACTATGGCTACACCTTC